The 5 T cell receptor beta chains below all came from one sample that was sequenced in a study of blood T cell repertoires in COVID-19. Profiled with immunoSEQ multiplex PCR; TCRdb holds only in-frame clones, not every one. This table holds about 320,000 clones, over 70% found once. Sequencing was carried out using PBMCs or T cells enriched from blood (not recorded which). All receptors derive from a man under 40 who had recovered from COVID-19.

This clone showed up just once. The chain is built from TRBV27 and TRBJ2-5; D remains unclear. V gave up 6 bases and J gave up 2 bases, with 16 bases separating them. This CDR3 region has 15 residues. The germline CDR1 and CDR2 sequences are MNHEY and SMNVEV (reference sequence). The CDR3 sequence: CASRSDWFRQETQYF. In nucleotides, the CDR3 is TGTGCCAGCAGGTCCGACTGGTTTAGGCAAGAGACCCAGTACTTC.

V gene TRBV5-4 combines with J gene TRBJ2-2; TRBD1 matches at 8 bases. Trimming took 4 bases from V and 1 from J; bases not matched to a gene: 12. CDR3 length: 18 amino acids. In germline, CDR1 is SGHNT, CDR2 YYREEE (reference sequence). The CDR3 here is CASSEEINRGRNTGELFF. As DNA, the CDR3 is TGTGCCAGCAGCGAGGAGATAAACAGGGGGAGGAACACCGGGGAGCTGTTTTTT.

CDR3 nucleotides: TGTGCCAGCAGCGACGTCGACGAGGGAATCCAAGAGACCCAGTACTTC. It encodes CASSDVDEGIQETQYF. The rearrangement joins TRBV5-4 to TRBJ2-5; possibly TRBD2 for D (5 bases). CDR1 and CDR2 (germline): SGHNT, YYREEE (reference sequence). V was shortened by 4 bases and J by 1 base, with 17 bases between the two germline ends. There are 16 residues in the CDR3.

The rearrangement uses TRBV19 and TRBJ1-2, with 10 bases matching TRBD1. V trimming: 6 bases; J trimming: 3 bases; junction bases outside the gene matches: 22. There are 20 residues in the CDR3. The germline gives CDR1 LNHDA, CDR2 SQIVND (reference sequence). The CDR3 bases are TGTGCCAGTAGCCCACTGTTTGTGTGGGACAGGGGTGGGAACGACTATGGCTACACCTTC. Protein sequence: CASSPLFVWDRGGNDYGYTF. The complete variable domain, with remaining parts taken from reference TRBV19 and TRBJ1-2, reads DGGITQSPKYLFRKEGQNVTLSCEQNLNHDAMYWYRQDPGQGLRLIYYSQIVNDFQKGDIAEGYSVSREKKESFPLTVTSAQKNPTAFYLCASSPLFVWDRGGNDYGYTFGSGTRLTVV.

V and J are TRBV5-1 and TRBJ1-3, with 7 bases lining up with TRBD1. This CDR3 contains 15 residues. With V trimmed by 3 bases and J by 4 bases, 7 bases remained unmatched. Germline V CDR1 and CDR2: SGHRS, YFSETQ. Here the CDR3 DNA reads TGCGCCAGCAGCTACTCGACAGGGAGGGGAAACACCATATATTTT. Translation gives CASSYSTGRGNTIYF.